Shown below are 14 T cell receptor beta chains from a single sample sequenced in a study of T cell responses to AZD1222 COVID-19 vaccine (dated by TCRdb to the early 2020s). This specimen's time point label, interpreted: baseline before first vaccination. Library construction relied on the immunoSEQ multiplex PCR assay. TCRdb stores this immuneACCESS table with in-frame sequences only. Part of the clones is absent; in the studies checked, under half of the shortfall reflects unresolved V genes, and no reason is known for the rest. The sample table lists 100,000 to 150,000 clones, more than 85% of them with a count of one. The ten biggest clones cover around 5.9% of the sample. Sequenced material: peripheral blood, taken on day 0 of AZD1222 vaccination. The receptor source for this set is an adult in good health.

The genes are TRBV27 and TRBJ2-7; a possible D gene is TRBD2 (6 bases). Germline values: CDR1 MNHEY, CDR2 SMNVEV (reference sequence). Trimming took 2 bases from V and 5 from J, leaving 16 bases between them. The CDR3 is 15 residues long. CDR3 in amino acids: CASSLGLSGVHEQYF. The CDR3 region has the DNA TGTGCCAGCAGTTTAGGACTATCCGGGGTCCACGAGCAGTACTTC.

This clone has a single count. CDR3 nucleotides: TGTGCCAGCAGTTTGGTAGCGAACACTGAAGCTTTCTTT. The encoded protein is CASSLVANTEAFF. The gene calls are TRBV27 and TRBJ1-1; D gene uncertain. The CDR3 is 13 residues long. CDR1 and CDR2 (germline): MNHEY, SMNVEV (reference sequence). The V end was cut by 3 bases, the J end by 1 base, with 6 bases between.

The chain employs TRBV12-3 or TRBV12-4 and TRBJ1-5; D possibly corresponds to TRBD1 (6 bases). The V and J ends lost 7 bases and 8 bases respectively, with 15 bases between them. The CDR3 is made up of 13 amino acids. DNA of the CDR3: TGTGCCAGCACGACGGGGGCTACGGAGCCCCAGCATTTT. This translates into CASTTGATEPQHF.

The rearrangement links TRBV7-8 to TRBJ2-1, with TRBD2 identical over 9 bases. The V and J ends lost 5 bases and 9 bases, in that order; junction bases with no gene match: 11. The CDR3 is 15 residues long. Germline V gene data show CDR1 as SGHVS and CDR2 as FQNEAQ. The CDR3 spells CASSQTGTSLGEQFF. CDR3 nucleotides: TGTGCCAGCAGCCAAACCGGGACTAGCCTGGGTGAGCAGTTCTTC.

The chain couples TRBV19 to TRBJ2-7, with D tentatively TRBD1 (6 bases). Germline CDR1 LNHDA, CDR2 SQIVND (reference sequence). Trimming shortened V by 3 bases and J by 3 bases, and 6 bases separated the two germline ends. This CDR3 spans 12 amino acids. CDR3 in DNA: TGTGCCAGTAGTATGACAGGCTACGAGCAGTACTTC. Protein product: CASSMTGYEQYF.

A single count supports this clone. V gene TRBV19 combines with J gene TRBJ1-5; D is possibly TRBD1 (6 bases). The CDR3 is 13 amino acids. The V and J ends lost 8 bases and 6 bases respectively, with 14 bases between them. Germline V gives CDR1 LNHDA, CDR2 SQIVND (reference sequence). The CDR3 here is CASGTAGAQPQHF. CDR3 bases: TGTGCCAGTGGTACGGCGGGGGCTCAGCCCCAGCATTTT.

In the case of this clone: At the DNA level, this CDR3 is encoded by other sequences in the same sample as well. The rearrangement links TRBV9 to TRBJ2-7; a possible D gene is TRBD2 (6 bases). V was clipped by 0 bases and J by 4 bases, with 14 bases between them. Per germline, CDR1 SGDLS and CDR2 YYNGEE. CDR3 length: 15 residues. The CDR3 DNA sequence: TGTGCCAGCAGCGTAGGATCGAGCGGGTCGTACGAGCAGTACTTC. Its translation: CASSVGSSGSYEQYF. Using reference TRBV9 and TRBJ2-7 for the parts outside the CDR3, the full variable domain is DSGVTQTPKHLITATGQRVTLRCSPRSGDLSVYWYQQSLDQGLQFLIQYYNGEERAKGNILERFSAQQFPDLHSELNLSSLELGDSALYFCASSVGSSGSYEQYFGPGTRLTVT.

CDR3 nucleotides: TGTGCCTGGAGTGTGCGGGGGTTGAGGCCCCAGCATTTT. Encoded protein: CAWSVRGLRPQHF. J is TRBJ1-5 and V is TRBV30, with D possibly TRBD1 on 5 matching bases. V gave up 0 bases and J gave up 9 bases, with 12 bases separating them. The CDR3 totals 13 residues. The germline CDR1 and CDR2 sequences are GTSNPN and SVGIG (reference sequence).

V gene TRBV4-2 combines with J gene TRBJ2-1; TRBD2 is a possible D gene (6 bases). V was clipped by 0 bases and J by 5 bases, with 11 bases between them. The CDR3 extends over 15 amino acids. Germline V gene sequence: CDR1 LGHNA, CDR2 YNFKEQ. The CDR3 is CASSQDQLADNEQFF. The CDR3 region has the DNA TGTGCCAGCAGCCAAGATCAATTAGCGGACAATGAGCAGTTCTTC.

This sequence joins TRBV7-8 and TRBJ2-7; TRBD1 aligns across 8 bases. The CDR3 contains 16 residues. Germline loops: CDR1 SGHVS, CDR2 FQNEAQ. With 3 bases clipped from V and 2 bases from J, the junction kept 9 bases outside the gene matches. The CDR3 nucleotides read TGTGCCAGCAGCTTTAAGGGACAGGCGACTACCTACGAGCAGTACTTC. Protein product: CASSFKGQATTYEQYF.

The chain is built from TRBV19 and TRBJ2-1; TRBD2 aligns across 10 bases. The CDR3 consists of 17 residues. The germline V gene encodes CDR1 LNHDA and CDR2 SQIVND (reference sequence). J gave up 4 bases and V 1 base, and 7 bases lay outside the gene matches. The CDR3 DNA follows: TGTGCCAGTAGTATAGTGCTAGCGGGGGCCCCGTACAATGAGCAGTTCTTC. As protein: CASSIVLAGAPYNEQFF.

The rearrangement uses TRBV9 and TRBJ1-4, with a tentative D call TRBD1 (5 bases). V dropped 3 bases and J dropped 2 bases, with 11 bases sitting between them. Germline V gene data show CDR1 as SGDLS and CDR2 as YYNGEE. This CDR3 region has 15 residues. CDR3 region: CASSAQGVTNEKLFF. The DNA of the CDR3 is TGTGCCAGCAGCGCCCAAGGGGTTACTAATGAAAAACTGTTTTTT.

The rearrangement joins TRBV4-1 to TRBJ2-1; weak D call: TRBD1 (6 bases). CDR1 is MGHRA, CDR2 YSYEKL, per germline. CDR3 size: 15 residues. V lost 0 bases and J 6 bases, leaving 12 bases between the germline ends. Written as DNA, the CDR3 is TGCGCCAGCAGCCAAGATCTAAGAGGGGGCAATGAGCAGTTCTTC. Its translation is CASSQDLRGGNEQFF.

This chain uses TRBV7-8 with TRBJ1-2; 9 nucleotides line up with TRBD1. V lost 5 bases and J lost 6; bases outside the gene matches: 4. The V gene's germline CDR1 is SGHVS and CDR2 FQNEAQ. This CDR3 has 13 amino acids. The CDR3 sequence: CASSPGTGNGYTF. The CDR3 bases are TGTGCCAGCAGCCCTGGGACAGGGAATGGCTACACCTTC. Full variable domain (rest looked up from reference TRBV7-8 and TRBJ1-2): GAGVSQSPRYKVAKRGQDVALRCDPISGHVSLFWYQQALGQGPEFLTYFQNEAQLDKSGLPSDRFFAERPEGSVSTLKIQRTQQEDSAVYLCASSPGTGNGYTFGSGTRLTVV.